This is a list of T cell receptor beta chains from one sample in a study of blood T cells in healthy people across ages. TCRdb independently ran MiXCR on the 5' RACE reads; one entry per CDR3 protein. The data contain approximately 490,000 distinct CDR3 sequences, 24% of them seen just once; the ten biggest clones take up around 10%. The sample also formed part of further work on T cells of mothers and their children.

Input material: blood. These receptors came from a boy aged 10-17 years in good health. CDR3s include the opening cysteine and the closing phenylalanine or tryptophan. A D gene is named only where the DNA matches it firmly. Rows give clone size only sometimes, using once, few, many, or a class for an expanded clone.

v_call,j_call,d_call,clone_size,cdr3_nt,cdr3_aa
TRBV7-9,TRBJ2-1,TRBD1,NA,TGTGCCAGCAGCCCCTTCCGGGACAGACTTTCCAATGAGCAGTTCTTC,CASSPFRDRLSNEQFF
TRBV11-3,TRBJ2-5,TRBD2,NA,TGTGCCAGCAGCTTAGTATGCGGGGGGGTACAAGAGACCCAGTACTTC,CASSLVCGGVQETQYF
TRBV7-3,TRBJ1-2,TRBD1,few,TGTGCCAGCACCCTGACAGGGGTCTATGGCTACACCTTC,CASTLTGVYGYTF
TRBV7-3,TRBJ2-3,TRBD2,few,TGTGCCAGCAGCTTCGGACTAGCGACAGATACGCAGTATTTT,CASSFGLATDTQYF
TRBV6-5,TRBJ1-1,NA,few,TGTGCCAGCAGGGCGCAGAACACTGAAGCTTTCTTT,CASRAQNTEAFF
TRBV4-1,TRBJ2-5,NA,few,TGCGCCAGCAGCCAAGATAGGGCAGTCCAAGAGACCCAGTACTTC,CASSQDRAVQETQYF
TRBV7-2,TRBJ1-1,NA,few,TGTGCCAGCAGCTTGGACAGCTACACTGAAGCTTTCTTT,CASSLDSYTEAFF
TRBV20-1,TRBJ2-7,NA,NA,TGCAGTGCCCCGGCGGTTTTGGACGAGCAGTACTTC,CSAPAVLDEQYF
TRBV28,TRBJ1-4,NA,few,TGTGCCAGCAGTTTGAGCAGGGAAGTTTTTGAAAAACTGTTTTTT,CASSLSREVFEKLFF
TRBV11-2,TRBJ2-1,NA,few,TGTGCCAGCAACCGCCGGGGGAACGGGGGACACGGGAATGAGCAGTTCTTC,CASNRRGNGGHGNEQFF
TRBV20-1,TRBJ2-5,TRBD2,NA,TGCAGTGCTTCCGCAGGTAGCGGGAAAGAGACCCAGTACTTC,CSASAGSGKETQYF
TRBV12-3/TRBV12-4,TRBJ2-7,NA,NA,TGTGCCAGCAGCGGAGTTAGCAACGAGCAGTACTTC,CASSGVSNEQYF
TRBV6-5,TRBJ1-2,TRBD1,NA,TGTGCCAGCAGGACAGGGGGAGTTGGCTACACCTTC,CASRTGGVGYTF
TRBV5-5,TRBJ2-2,NA,NA,TGTGCCAGCAGCTTGGCTGGGTGGCTTAGTGGGAACACCGGGGAGCTGTTTTTT,CASSLAGWLSGNTGELFF
TRBV7-9,TRBJ1-4,NA,NA,TGTGCCACGAGGGGCACAGGAGATGAAAAACTGTTTTTT,CATRGTGDEKLFF
TRBV7-2,TRBJ2-6,NA,NA,TGTGCCAGCAGCTTATTGGGGCCTGGGTTGGGATCTGGGGCCAACGTCCTGACTTTC,CASSLLGPGLGSGANVLTF
TRBV7-2,TRBJ2-7,TRBD2,few,TGTGCCAGCAGCTCACACTTAGCGGGAGTTATCTATGAGCAGTACTTC,CASSSHLAGVIYEQYF
TRBV20-1,TRBJ1-4,TRBD1,few,TGCAGTGCTTTTCGACAGGGATTTAATGAAAAACTGTTTTTT,CSAFRQGFNEKLFF
TRBV28,TRBJ2-3,TRBD2,NA,TGTGCCAGCAGTTTCCTTGCGGGGGATGCCACAGATACGCAGTATTTT,CASSFLAGDATDTQYF
TRBV12-3/TRBV12-4,TRBJ2-5,NA,NA,TGTGCCAGCAGTCTCCTCATGGGCAATGGGGAGGAGACCCAGTACTTC,CASSLLMGNGEETQYF
TRBV21-1,TRBJ2-7,NA,few,TGTGCCAGCGGCCTCACGACAGGGGGCAGGACGGCCTACGAGCAGTACTTC,CASGLTTGGRTAYEQYF
TRBV28,TRBJ1-1,NA,NA,TGTGCCAGCAGTTTTAGGGGGGCGAACACTGAAGCTTTCTTT,CASSFRGANTEAFF
TRBV6-2/TRBV6-3,TRBJ2-1,NA,few,TGTGCCAGCAGTTACTCCTTCCGAGAGTTCTTC,CASSYSFREFF
TRBV20-1,TRBJ2-7,NA,NA,TGCAGTGCTAGGTTTGGGGCAGGAGCTTCCTACGAGCAGTACTTC,CSARFGAGASYEQYF
TRBV4-1,TRBJ2-5,TRBD1,NA,TGCGCCAGCAGCCAACACACCGGGACAGGGGAAGGAGAGACCCAGTACTTC,CASSQHTGTGEGETQYF
TRBV7-8,TRBJ2-7,TRBD2,few,TGTGCCAGCAGCTTAGAACTAGCGGGACGGTTCCCCCCCCTCTACGAGCAGTACTTC,CASSLELAGRFPPLYEQYF
TRBV4-1,TRBJ2-4,TRBD1,NA,TGCGCCAGCACCGCGACAGGGTTAGAAAACATTCAGTACTTC,CASTATGLENIQYF
TRBV28,TRBJ2-6,NA,NA,TGTGCCGGCAGTTTGGGCGACAGTGGAGACTCTGGGGCCAACGTCCTGACTTTC,CAGSLGDSGDSGANVLTF
TRBV4-2,TRBJ1-4,NA,few,TGTGCCAGCAGCCACTGGAGAGGAACTAATGAAAAACTGTTTTTT,CASSHWRGTNEKLFF
TRBV11-2,TRBJ2-1,NA,NA,TGTGCCAGCAGCTTAGAGTGCCTCACTGGGGTAAGCTACAATGAGCAGTTCTTC,CASSLECLTGVSYNEQFF
TRBV5-1,TRBJ2-1,NA,NA,TGCGCCAGCAGCTTAACCGAGGACAATGAGCAGTTCTTC,CASSLTEDNEQFF
TRBV29-1,TRBJ2-1,TRBD2,many,TGCAGCGTTGAAGGCGGGAGGAGCGATGAGCAGTTCTTC,CSVEGGRSDEQFF
TRBV5-5,TRBJ1-5,TRBD1,few,TGTGCCAGCAGCTCAACAGGGGAGGTTAGCAATCAGCCCCAGCATTTT,CASSSTGEVSNQPQHF
TRBV12-3/TRBV12-4,TRBJ2-7,TRBD1,few,TGTGTCAGCAGAGGACAGGCGACCTACGAGCAGTACTTC,CVSRGQATYEQYF
TRBV18,TRBJ2-3,TRBD2,NA,TGTGCCAGCCAGACCGGGACTAGGTTCCCAGATACGCAGTATTTT,CASQTGTRFPDTQYF
TRBV27,TRBJ1-1,TRBD1,NA,TGTGCCAGCAGCCCACAGGGGGTGGGCACTGAAGCTTTCTTT,CASSPQGVGTEAFF
TRBV2,TRBJ2-7,NA,few,TGTGCCAGCAGCCCCGGCAGGGCCGACTACGAGCAGTACTTC,CASSPGRADYEQYF
TRBV14,TRBJ2-3,NA,NA,TGTGCCAGCAGCCTACTACCAGGGGATACGCAGTATTTT,CASSLLPGDTQYF
TRBV25-1,TRBJ2-5,NA,once,TGTGCCAGCAGTGAATCCCCATGGGCCCAGTACTTC,CASSESPWAQYF
TRBV28,TRBJ1-1,TRBD1,NA,TGTGCCACCTATGGACAGGGGCAGGACACTGAAGCTTTCTTT,CATYGQGQDTEAFF
TRBV7-6,TRBJ2-3,TRBD2,few,TGTGCCAGCAGCTTAGTAGGCCGCCAGCGGGGGGGCACAGATACGCAGTATTTT,CASSLVGRQRGGTDTQYF
TRBV7-9,TRBJ2-5,TRBD1,once,TGTGCCAGCAGCCCGACCGGGACAGGGCATTCCCAAGGGACCCAGTACTTC,CASSPTGTGHSQGTQYF
TRBV5-6,TRBJ2-2,NA,many,TGTGCCAGCAGTTATGGCACCGGGGAGCTGTTTTTT,CASSYGTGELFF
TRBV12-3/TRBV12-4,TRBJ2-5,NA,NA,TGTGCCAGCACTTACGCCTGGATTCAAGAGACCCAGTACTTC,CASTYAWIQETQYF
TRBV5-1,TRBJ2-1,TRBD2,few,TGCGCCAGCAGCTTTTTAGCGGGGAGTCTAACCTACAATGAGCAGTTCTTC,CASSFLAGSLTYNEQFF
TRBV18,TRBJ1-4,TRBD1,few,TGTGCCAGCTCACCTGCCACCGGGACAGGGGGTGAAAAACTGTTTTTT,CASSPATGTGGEKLFF
TRBV6-6,TRBJ2-7,TRBD1,few,TGTGCCAGCAGGACCTCGGGACAGAGCTACGAGCAGTACTTC,CASRTSGQSYEQYF
TRBV5-1,TRBJ2-3,NA,NA,TGCGCCAGCAGCTTGATGACCCCCCATGCGGCGCAGTATTTT,CASSLMTPHAAQYF
TRBV3-1,TRBJ1-4,NA,few,TGTGCCAGCAGCTTGACGGACTCCCGGGGTGAAAAACTGTTTTTT,CASSLTDSRGEKLFF
TRBV7-9,TRBJ2-5,TRBD2,few,TGTGCCAGCAGCCTTACTAGCGGGGGGATCCAAGAGACCCAGTACTTC,CASSLTSGGIQETQYF
TRBV27,TRBJ2-7,NA,NA,TGTGCCAGCAGTTTGGGGCAGGGGGGTTACTCCTACGAGCAGTACTTC,CASSLGQGGYSYEQYF
TRBV7-9,TRBJ2-7,NA,NA,TGTGCCAGCAGCTTACCGGATGGGTACGAGCAGTACTTC,CASSLPDGYEQYF
TRBV20-1,TRBJ1-5,NA,few,TGCAGTGCTATCCCGTATGGGGGCAATCAGCCCCAGCATTTT,CSAIPYGGNQPQHF
TRBV7-2,TRBJ2-1,TRBD2,NA,TGTGCCAGCAGCTCCAAAACTAGCGGTTACAATGAGCAGTTCTTC,CASSSKTSGYNEQFF